Below, 20 T cell receptor beta chains from the same sample are listed, as sequenced in a study of blood T cell repertoires in COVID-19. Profiled with immunoSEQ multiplex PCR; TCRdb holds only in-frame clones, not every one. In the table there are nearly 15,000 clones, around 82% of which are singletons. Sequencing was done on a sample of peripheral blood. The receptors originated from a human donor in a cohort sampled during active COVID-19.

This chain joins TRBV30 and TRBJ1-6; 9 positions agree with TRBD1. Germline V lookup: CDR1 GTSNPN, CDR2 SVGIG (reference sequence). The trim removed 5 bases at V and 2 bases at J, leaving 13 bases unmatched. The CDR3 loop spans 18 amino acids. In DNA, the CDR3 is TGTGCCTGGCGGGCCGGGACAGGGTCCCTTACCTATAATTCACCCCTCCACTTT. Encoded protein: CAWRAGTGSLTYNSPLHF.

The chain links TRBV29-1 to TRBJ2-5; perhaps TRBD2 as D (6 bases). CDR3 length: 12 amino acids. V lost 4 bases, J lost 4 bases, and 10 bases lay in between. Germline CDR1 SQVTM, CDR2 ANQGSEA. The CDR3 nucleotides are TGCAGCGTTGGAGGAGGGTTAGAGACCCAGTACTTC. Protein: CSVGGGLETQYF.

The rearrangement links TRBV18 to TRBJ2-7, with D possibly TRBD2 on 6 matching bases. The CDR3 runs to 13 residues. The V and J ends lost 2 bases and 1 base respectively, with 6 bases between them. Germline CDR1 KGHSH, CDR2 LQKENI. The CDR3 DNA is TGTGCCAGCTCACCAGGGACTTCCTACGAGCAGTACTTC. This translates into CASSPGTSYEQYF.

This clone was recorded a few times. This sequence joins TRBV27 and TRBJ2-7; D might be TRBD1 (6 bases). Trimming took off 3 bases at V and 4 bases at J, with 13 bases between the two ends. The CDR3 covers 14 residues. Germline V gene lookup returns CDR1 MNHEY and CDR2 SMNVEV (reference sequence). DNA for the CDR3: TGTGCCAGCAGTTTTGATGGGGGCGGGTACGAGCAGTACTTC. This codes for CASSFDGGGYEQYF.

The rearrangement uses TRBV23-1 and TRBJ1-1, with D unclear. TRBV23-1 is an open reading frame, and its role is uncertain. CDR3 size: 13 residues. The V end was cut by 0 bases, the J end by 11 bases, with 13 bases between. The CDR3 spells CASSQSPGVKAFF. The CDR3 coding sequence is TGCGCCAGCAGTCAATCCCCCGGGGTGAAGGCTTTCTTT.

This chain connects TRBV4-1 to TRBJ2-5; 11 bases match TRBD2. The CDR3 length is 16 residues. CDR1 and CDR2 (germline): MGHRA, YSYEKL. With V trimmed by 0 bases and J by 5 bases, 5 bases remained unmatched. The DNA for the CDR3 is TGCGCCAGCAGCCAAGACCGACTAGCGGGGAGGGAGACCCAGTACTTC. Protein: CASSQDRLAGRETQYF.

The chain uses TRBV28 and TRBJ1-2, with unresolved D. V was shortened by 7 bases and J by 6 bases, with 12 bases between the two germline ends. Germline CDR1 reads MDHEN; CDR2 reads SYDVKM. This CDR3 contains 12 residues. The CDR3 sequence: CASTGWGDGYTF. In nucleotides, the CDR3 is TGTGCCAGCACGGGTTGGGGAGATGGCTACACCTTC.

V gene TRBV6-1 combines with J gene TRBJ1-1; TRBD1 might be the D (6 bases). Germline CDR1 MNHNS, CDR2 SASEGT. This CDR3 has 12 residues. V was clipped by 2 bases and J by 11 bases, with 12 bases between them. DNA for the CDR3: TGTGCCAGCAGTGAACCGACAGGAATGGCTTTCTTT. This encodes CASSEPTGMAFF.

The chain recombines TRBV7-2 with TRBJ2-2; the D gene is possibly TRBD2 (6 bases). The V end was cut by 4 bases, the J end by 1 base, with 10 bases between. The CDR3 consists of 15 residues. Per germline, CDR1 SGHTA and CDR2 FQGNSA. The CDR3: CASSSGVRNTGELFF. The DNA of the CDR3 is TGTGCCAGCAGCTCGGGGGTACGGAACACCGGGGAGCTGTTTTTT.

The chain joins TRBV6-6 to TRBJ2-7; D not resolved. CDR3 length equals 13 residues. Between the trimmed V and J ends, which lost 2 bases and 2 bases, there was a span of 7 bases. Germline V gene data show CDR1 as MNHNY and CDR2 as SVGAGI (reference sequence). The DNA for the CDR3 is TGTGCCAGCAGTTACGCGGCAACCTACGAGCAGTACTTC. Translated, it gives CASSYAATYEQYF.

This clone is medium-sized within its sample. The chain employs TRBV6-1 and TRBJ1-6; no clear D gene. The V gene lost 3 bases and the J gene lost 7 bases, with 7 bases spanning the gap. CDR3 length: 13 amino acids. Germline CDR1 and CDR2: MNHNS and SASEGT. The CDR3 sequence is CASSDGRNSPLHF. The CDR3 bases are TGTGCCAGCAGTGACGGTAGAAATTCACCCCTCCACTTT.

V is TRBV3-1 (or the pseudogene TRBV3-2) and J is TRBJ1-5; maybe TRBD1 (6 bases). Germline loops: CDR1 LGHDT, CDR2 YNNKEL (reference sequence). The CDR3 has 14 residues. The V gene lost 1 base and the J gene lost 3 bases, with 7 bases spanning the gap. CDR3 DNA: TGTGCCAGCAGCCAAGGGGACACCAATCAGCCCCAGCATTTT. Its translation: CASSQGDTNQPQHF.

The CDR3 sequence: CASRDQTGTNEKLFF. Here the CDR3 DNA reads TGCGCCAGCAGGGACCAGACAGGGACTAATGAAAAACTGTTTTTT. V usage is TRBV10-2 and J usage is TRBJ1-4, with TRBD1 identical over 7 bases. Per the germline V gene, CDR1 is WSHSY and CDR2 is SAAADI. After removal of 6 bases from V and 2 bases from J, the junction contained 6 bases not matched to a gene. This CDR3 has 15 amino acids.

The chain joins TRBV10-1 to TRBJ1-1; 9 nucleotides align to TRBD1. The CDR3 sequence is 13 residues long. V shed 5 bases, J shed 5 bases, and the junction held 3 bases outside the gene matches. CDR1 WNHNN and CDR2 SYGVQD come from the germline V gene (reference sequence). CDR3 residues: CASSRTGETEAFF. In nucleotides, the CDR3 is TGCGCCAGCAGTAGGACAGGGGAAACTGAAGCTTTCTTT.

The gene calls are TRBV7-2 and TRBJ1-1; no definite D call. This CDR3 has 13 residues. The V and J ends lost 5 bases and 5 bases respectively, with 12 bases between them. Germline lookup yields CDR1 SGHTA and CDR2 FQGNSA. The CDR3 spells CASSPSRLTEAFF. In DNA form, the CDR3 reads TGTGCCAGCAGCCCGTCGAGGTTAACTGAAGCTTTCTTT.

The table lists this clone with a few counts. The rearrangement uses TRBV5-1 and TRBJ1-4, with TRBD1 matching 8 bases. Losses at the gene ends were 0 bases for V and 8 bases for J; bases not matched to a gene: 9. CDR1 is SGHRS and CDR2 is YFSETQ in the germline V gene. This CDR3 comprises 16 residues. CDR3 in amino acids: CASSLDTGGVGEKLFF. The DNA of the CDR3 is TGCGCCAGCAGCTTGGATACAGGGGGAGTAGGGGAAAAACTGTTTTTT. Using reference TRBV5-1 and TRBJ1-4 for the parts outside the CDR3, the full variable domain is KAGVTQTPRYLIKTRGQQVTLSCSPISGHRSVSWYQQTPGQGLQFLFEYFSETQRNKGNFPGRFSGRQFSNSRSEMNVSTLELGDSALYLCASSLDTGGVGEKLFFGSGTQLSVL.

The chain has TRBV5-4 and TRBJ1-4; maybe TRBD1 (5 bases). There are 15 residues in the CDR3. With 1 base removed from V and 6 bases from J, the gap between germline ends came to 13 bases. In germline, CDR1 is SGHNT, CDR2 YYREEE (reference sequence). The CDR3 region has the DNA TGTGCCAGCAGCTTGATGGGGCCCCAAGATGAAAAACTGTTTTTT. Amino acid sequence: CASSLMGPQDEKLFF.

The V and J genes are TRBV7-2 and TRBJ2-2; 8 bases align to TRBD1. This CDR3 contains 14 residues. Unmatched junction bases numbered 5, after V lost 4 bases and J lost 7 bases. Germline lookup yields CDR1 SGHTA and CDR2 FQGNSA. The chain's CDR3 is CASSYRQGIGELFF. CDR3 sequence (DNA): TGTGCCAGCAGCTACCGACAGGGGATCGGGGAGCTGTTTTTT.

CDR3 DNA: TGCGCCAGCAGTGAACTAGGGACAGGGGGGACCTACGAGCAGTACTTC. It is translated as CASSELGTGGTYEQYF. The chain links TRBV10-1 to TRBJ2-7; 11 bases fit TRBD1. Trimming cost V 3 bases and J 2 bases; bases outside gene matches: 6. The CDR3 length is 16 residues. Per germline, CDR1 WNHNN and CDR2 SYGVQD (reference sequence).

This clone was seen a handful of times. V is TRBV4-2 and J is TRBJ1-1; D not certain. The germline CDR1 and CDR2 sequences are LGHNA and YNFKEQ. The CDR3 spans 15 residues. V lost 1 base, J lost 4 bases, and 13 bases lay in between. This CDR3 reads CASSQGGGSGTEAFF. The CDR3 coding sequence is TGTGCCAGCAGCCAAGGAGGAGGTTCTGGCACTGAAGCTTTCTTT.